What follows are 18 T cell receptor beta chains derived from one specimen sequenced in a study of CD8 T cells in Susac syndrome. The authors reverse transcribed 0.5 to 1 ug RNA with random hexamers. TCRdb itself ran the immunoSEQ multiplex PCR reads through MiXCR, one entry per CDR3 protein. The table has around 69,000 distinct CDR3 sequences, roughly 95% seen once; the top ten hold 0.11%. The sequenced sample was CD4+ T cells from PBMCs. These receptors were taken from a human donor with multiple sclerosis.

V is TRBV7-2 and J is TRBJ2-6; weak D call: TRBD1 (5 bases). CDR3 length equals 15 residues. Looked up from germline, CDR1 is SGHTA and CDR2 is FQGNSA. V shed 5 bases and J shed 4 bases, with 12 bases lying between them. CDR3: CASSRDSTGANVLTF. The DNA for the CDR3 is TGTGCCAGCAGCAGAGACAGTACCGGGGCCAACGTCCTGACTTTC.

The genes are TRBV2 and TRBJ1-1; tentative D call: TRBD1 (5 bases). The germline V gene has CDR1 SNHLY and CDR2 FYNNEI. CDR3 length equals 15 residues. The V end lost 6 bases, the J end lost 0 bases, and 14 bases lay between the germline ends. CDR3 loop: CASRLTGLLNTEAFF. The DNA for the CDR3 is TGTGCCAGCAGGCTTACGGGACTTTTGAACACTGAAGCTTTCTTT.

The rearrangement joins TRBV3-1 to TRBJ1-4, with D maybe TRBD1 (6 bases). Germline lookup yields CDR1 LGHDT and CDR2 YNNKEL (reference sequence). The germline V and J ends were trimmed by 3 bases and 5 bases, with 10 bases remaining between them. There are 14 residues in the CDR3. Here the CDR3 reads CASSQGGVNEKLFF. DNA of the CDR3: TGTGCCAGCAGCCAGGGGGGCGTCAATGAAAAACTGTTTTTT.

The CDR3 loop is CAWSDYNNSPLHF. The CDR3 DNA is TGTGCCTGGAGTGATTATAATAATTCACCCCTCCACTTT. The chain joins TRBV30 to TRBJ1-6; D is uncertain. The length of the CDR3 is 13 residues. The V gene's germline CDR1 is GTSNPN and CDR2 SVGIG (reference sequence). Trimming removed 1 base from V and 5 bases from J, with 6 bases in between. Together with reference TRBV30 and TRBJ1-6, the CDR3 gives the full variable domain: SQTIHQWPATLVQPVGSPLSLECTVEGTSNPNLYWYRQAAGRGLQLLFYSVGIGQISSEVPQNLSASRPQDRQFILSSKKLLLSDSGFYLCAWSDYNNSPLHFGNGTRLTVT.

As DNA, the CDR3 is TGTGCCAGCAGCTTCCTTACGCAAAGCTCCTACGAGCAGTACTTC. Protein sequence: CASSFLTQSSYEQYF. This sequence joins TRBV11-2 and TRBJ2-7; D remains unclear. The germline CDR1 and CDR2 sequences are SGHAT and FQNNGV. Trimming shortened V by 3 bases and J by 0 bases, and 12 bases separated the two germline ends. The CDR3 spans 15 residues.

This clonotype was seen only once. For the CDR3, the DNA is TGTGCCAGCAGTTACGGGCAGGGGGCGGACGAGCAGTACTTC. Protein sequence: CASSYGQGADEQYF. The chain has TRBV6-5 and TRBJ2-7; 8 bases align to TRBD1. V gave up 2 bases and J gave up 5 bases; unmatched junction bases: 5. Per germline, CDR1 MNHEY and CDR2 SVGAGI. The CDR3 is made up of 14 amino acids.

This chain uses TRBV12-3 or TRBV12-4 with TRBJ1-1; D unclear. Trimming took off 5 bases at V and 2 bases at J, with 9 bases between the two ends. The CDR3 loop spans 13 amino acids. In nucleotides, the CDR3 is TGTGCCAGCAGTCGAATAGTCAACACTGAAGCTTTCTTT. Translated: CASSRIVNTEAFF.

This rearrangement joins TRBV12-3 or TRBV12-4 to TRBJ2-5; D is possibly TRBD2 (6 bases). The CDR3 loop spans 13 amino acids. V was shortened by 9 bases and J by 5 bases, with 16 bases between the two germline ends. The CDR3 nucleotides read TGTGCCAGTTCTGGGACTCCTCGGGAGACCCAGTACTTC. It yields the protein CASSGTPRETQYF.

The chain carries TRBV5-1 and TRBJ2-7; TRBD1 agrees at 8 bases. Trimming took 7 bases from V and 4 from J; bases not matched to a gene: 7. The germline V gene encodes CDR1 SGHRS and CDR2 YFSETQ. The length of the CDR3 is 13 residues. The CDR3, as DNA: TGCGCCAGCGACGAAGGACAGGGATACGAGCAGTACTTC. Amino acid sequence: CASDEGQGYEQYF.

The chain has TRBV4-2 and TRBJ2-1, with TRBD2 as a possible D gene (6 bases). The CDR3 loop spans 16 amino acids. V was trimmed by 0 bases and J by 0 bases, leaving 9 bases between them. CDR1 LGHNA and CDR2 YNFKEQ come from the germline V gene. In DNA form, the CDR3 reads TGTGCCAGCAGCCAAGATCGGGGGAGCTCCTACAATGAGCAGTTCTTC. This gives the protein CASSQDRGSSYNEQFF.

The rearrangement uses TRBV19 and TRBJ1-2, with no clear D. Trimming removed 4 bases at V and 1 base at J, with 10 bases between. Germline-derived CDR1 and CDR2 are LNHDA and SQIVND (reference sequence). The CDR3 has 14 amino acids. This CDR3 reads CASSKGRDNYGYTF. CDR3 DNA sequence: TGTGCCAGTAGTAAAGGACGGGATAACTATGGCTACACCTTC.

This clonotype was seen just once. V gene TRBV7-2 combines with J gene TRBJ2-7; 7 bases fit TRBD1. CDR1 and CDR2 from the germline V gene are SGHTA and FQGNSA. The ends lost 0 bases at V and 7 bases at J; junction bases unmatched: 6. The CDR3 extends over 14 amino acids. CDR3 sequence (DNA): TGTGCCAGCAGCTTAGCGTACAGGGGTGGAGAGCAGTACTTC. Amino acid sequence: CASSLAYRGGEQYF.

The V gene is TRBV6-5, the J gene TRBJ1-5, with D possibly being TRBD1 (5 bases). V lost 7 bases to trimming and J lost 1 base, with 8 bases between them. The CDR3 totals 13 residues. Germline V gives CDR1 MNHEY, CDR2 SVGAGI. CDR3 residues: CASKPGSNQPQHF. CDR3 nucleotides: TGTGCCAGCAAACCAGGGAGCAATCAGCCCCAGCATTTT.

This chain uses TRBV30 with TRBJ2-3; TRBD1 is a possible D gene (5 bases). CDR3 length equals 14 residues. V lost 1 base and J lost 5, with 13 bases in between. The germline gives CDR1 GTSNPN, CDR2 SVGIG (reference sequence). This chain's CDR3 is CAWSDRSRRDTQYF. CDR3 nucleotides: TGTGCCTGGAGTGACAGGTCCAGGCGAGATACGCAGTATTTT.

The chain joins TRBV4-1 to TRBJ1-2; no clear D gene. There are 11 residues in the CDR3. Trimming pared 3 bases from V and 8 bases from J, leaving 7 bases between. CDR1 is MGHRA, CDR2 YSYEKL, per germline. CDR3 in DNA: TGCGCCAGCAGCCAGGGATGGGGCTACACCTTC. Its translation is CASSQGWGYTF.

This chain joins TRBV28 and TRBJ1-2, with D hard to call. Trimming stripped 6 bases from V and 5 bases from J, with 13 bases between. The CDR3 spans 13 residues. The germline V gene encodes CDR1 MDHEN and CDR2 SYDVKM. The DNA for the CDR3 is TGTGCCAGCAGCCCTGCCTCGGGGTATGGCTACACCTTC. As protein: CASSPASGYGYTF.

This sequence joins TRBV12-3 or TRBV12-4 and TRBJ2-1; 8 positions match TRBD1. J gave up 2 bases and V 2 bases, and 2 bases lay outside the gene matches. The CDR3 consists of 15 residues. The CDR3 reads CASSLQGAPYNEQFF. The CDR3 bases are TGTGCCAGCAGTTTACAGGGGGCCCCCTACAATGAGCAGTTCTTC.

The chain couples TRBV29-1 to TRBJ2-7; 8 nucleotides match TRBD1. The CDR3 sequence is 13 residues long. V was pared by 4 bases and J by 0 bases, with 2 bases of the junction left unmatched. The germline gives CDR1 SQVTM, CDR2 ANQGSEA. The CDR3 sequence: CSVAGTGSYEQYF. The CDR3 coding sequence is TGCAGCGTTGCCGGGACAGGCTCCTACGAGCAGTACTTC.